This entry describes one T cell receptor beta chain. Its cognate antigen is unknown. The data were produced by immunoSEQ multiplex PCR, yet TCRdb's version contains in-frame clones alone and is incomplete. Of roughly 150,000 clones detected, about 89% appear once; the ten largest clones hold about a tenth. These data belong to a study of T cell responses to AZD1222 COVID-19 vaccine. General observations from the study: The study sampled repertoires only after the peak T cell response.

The CDR3 totals 12 residues. The germline V gene has CDR1 MNHEY and CDR2 SMNVEV (reference sequence). The V and J ends lost 5 bases and 7 bases respectively, with 8 bases between them. Sequences were derived from peripheral blood, sampled 28 days after the second AZD1222 dose. The clonotype was recovered from an adult who received the AZD1222 COVID-19 vaccine. The chain combines TRBV27 with TRBJ1-4; weak D call: TRBD1 (6 bases). In DNA, the CDR3 is TGTGCCAGCAGTCCCAGGGGTGAAAAACTGTTTTTT. Residues: CASSPRGEKLFF. Filled out from reference TRBV27 and TRBJ1-4, the complete variable domain reads EAQVTQNPRYLITVTGKKLTVTCSQNMNHEYMSWYRQDPGLGLRQIYYSMNVEVTDKGDVPEGYKVSRKEKRNFPLILESPSPNQTSLYFCASSPRGEKLFFGSGTQLSVL.